The clone carrying this T cell receptor (beta chain) has a handful of counts. Its antigen is not known. The data were obtained in a study of beta chain features in type 1 diabetes. General study results and limits: TCRB CDR3 length was moderately but significantly reduced in all four CD4+ subsets of Type 1 diabetes patients.

A sort by CD45RO/CCR7/CD25/CD127/CD95/CD27 yielded CD4+ naive, central memory, regulatory and stem cell-like memory cells. The sequenced template was cDNA made from the entire isolated RNA. Libraries were prepared by immunoSEQ multiplex PCR; TCRdb keeps only in-frame clonotypes and omits some of them. The data show about 410,000 clones, with approximately 13% seen just once and around 0.039% held by the top ten. The sequence came from a man aged 30 to 39 in good health. The sequencing input was naive CD4+ T cells from blood.

The CDR3 here is CASSFGMYEQYV. The CDR3 bases are TGTGCCAGCAGCTTCGGGATGTACGAGCAGTACGTC. The rearrangement joins TRBV11-2 to TRBJ2-7; TRBD2 might be the D (5 bases). The germline V gene has CDR1 SGHAT and CDR2 FQNNGV. There are 12 residues in the CDR3. The V end lost 3 bases, the J end lost 4 bases, and 7 bases lay between the germline ends.